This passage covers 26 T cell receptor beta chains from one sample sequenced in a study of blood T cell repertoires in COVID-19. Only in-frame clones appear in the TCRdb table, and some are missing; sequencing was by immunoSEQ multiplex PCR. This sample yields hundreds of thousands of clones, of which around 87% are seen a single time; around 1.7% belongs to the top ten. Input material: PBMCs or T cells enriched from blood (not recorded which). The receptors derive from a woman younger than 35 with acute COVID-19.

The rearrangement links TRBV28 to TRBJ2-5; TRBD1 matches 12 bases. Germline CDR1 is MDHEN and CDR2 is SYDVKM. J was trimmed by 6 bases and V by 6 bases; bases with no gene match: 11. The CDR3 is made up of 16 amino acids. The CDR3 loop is CASSLIGTGGAKTQYF. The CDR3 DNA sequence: TGTGCCAGCAGCCTAATCGGGACAGGGGGCGCGAAGACCCAGTACTTC.

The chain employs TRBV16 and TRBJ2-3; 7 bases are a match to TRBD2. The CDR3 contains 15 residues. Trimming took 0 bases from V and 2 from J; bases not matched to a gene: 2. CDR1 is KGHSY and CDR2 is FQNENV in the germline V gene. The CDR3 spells CASSQSGGITDTQYF. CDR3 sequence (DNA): TGTGCCAGCAGCCAATCGGGAGGGATCACAGATACGCAGTATTTT.

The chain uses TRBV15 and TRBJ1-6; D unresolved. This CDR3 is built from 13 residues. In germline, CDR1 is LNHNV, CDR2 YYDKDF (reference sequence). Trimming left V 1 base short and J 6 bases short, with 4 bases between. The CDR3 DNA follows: TGTGCCACCAGCAGAGTTAGTAATTCACCCCTCCACTTT. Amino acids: CATSRVSNSPLHF.

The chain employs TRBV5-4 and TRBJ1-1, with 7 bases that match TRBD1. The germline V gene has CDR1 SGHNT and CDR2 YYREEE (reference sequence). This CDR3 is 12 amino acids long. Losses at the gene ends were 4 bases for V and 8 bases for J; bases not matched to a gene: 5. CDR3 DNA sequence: TGTGCCAGCAGCCTAGGGACAGAAGAAGCTTTCTTT. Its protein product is CASSLGTEEAFF.

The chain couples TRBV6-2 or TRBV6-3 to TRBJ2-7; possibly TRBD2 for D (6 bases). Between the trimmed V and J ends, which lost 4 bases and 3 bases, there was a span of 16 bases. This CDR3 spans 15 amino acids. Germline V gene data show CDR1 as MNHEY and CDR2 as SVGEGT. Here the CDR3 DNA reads TGTGCCAGCAGTTGGATGGCGGGAAAACGCTACGAGCAGTACTTC. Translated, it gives CASSWMAGKRYEQYF.

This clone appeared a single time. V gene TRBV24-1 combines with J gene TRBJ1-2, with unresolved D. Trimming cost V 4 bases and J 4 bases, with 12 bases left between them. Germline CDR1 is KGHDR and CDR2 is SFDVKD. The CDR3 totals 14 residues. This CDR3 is CATSDSTTGYGYTF. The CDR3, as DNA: TGTGCCACCAGTGACTCAACTACGGGCTATGGCTACACCTTC.

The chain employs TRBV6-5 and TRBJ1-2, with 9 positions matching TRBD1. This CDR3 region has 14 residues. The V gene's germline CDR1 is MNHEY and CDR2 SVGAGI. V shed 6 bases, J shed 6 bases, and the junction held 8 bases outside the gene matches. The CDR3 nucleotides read TGTGCCAGCAGGGCACAGGGGGCGCGCGATGGCTACACCTTC. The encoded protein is CASRAQGARDGYTF.

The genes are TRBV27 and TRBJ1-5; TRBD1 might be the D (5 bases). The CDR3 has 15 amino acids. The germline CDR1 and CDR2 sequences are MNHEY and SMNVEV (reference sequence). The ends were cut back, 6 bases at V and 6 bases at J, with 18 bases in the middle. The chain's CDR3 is CASSQEAGGGQPQHF. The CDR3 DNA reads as TGTGCCAGCAGCCAGGAGGCGGGGGGTGGTCAGCCCCAGCATTTT.

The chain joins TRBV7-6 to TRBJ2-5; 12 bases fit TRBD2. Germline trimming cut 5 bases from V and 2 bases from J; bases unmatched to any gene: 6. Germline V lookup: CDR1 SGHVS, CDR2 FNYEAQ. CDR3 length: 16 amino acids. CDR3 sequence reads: CASSRPGLAGQETQYF. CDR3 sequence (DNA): TGTGCCAGCAGCCGGCCTGGACTAGCGGGACAAGAGACCCAGTACTTC.

The CDR3 bases are TGTGCCACCAGTGATTCTAGCGGGGCGAGCCAAGAGACCCAGTACTTC. Residues: CATSDSSGASQETQYF. This chain connects TRBV24-1 to TRBJ2-5, with 9 bases identical to TRBD2. From germline, CDR1 is KGHDR and CDR2 SFDVKD. This CDR3 region has 16 residues. V was pared by 2 bases and J by 1 base, with 4 bases of the junction left unmatched.

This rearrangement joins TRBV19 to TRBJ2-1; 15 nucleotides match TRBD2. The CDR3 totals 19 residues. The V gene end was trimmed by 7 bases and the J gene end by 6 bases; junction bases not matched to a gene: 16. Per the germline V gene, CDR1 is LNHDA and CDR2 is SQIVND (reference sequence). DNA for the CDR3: TGTGCCAGTACCACCCCTGGACTAGCGGGAGGGCGGTGGTTCAATGAGCAGTTCTTC. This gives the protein CASTTPGLAGGRWFNEQFF.

In DNA form, the CDR3 reads TGTGCCAGCAGCTTAACGTCAGAAGAGACCCAGTACTTC. It yields the protein CASSLTSEETQYF. The rearrangement links TRBV7-3 to TRBJ2-5; no clear D gene. This CDR3 region has 13 residues. Germline CDR1 and CDR2: SGHTA and FQGTGA. Trimming left V 0 bases short and J 3 bases short, with 5 bases between.

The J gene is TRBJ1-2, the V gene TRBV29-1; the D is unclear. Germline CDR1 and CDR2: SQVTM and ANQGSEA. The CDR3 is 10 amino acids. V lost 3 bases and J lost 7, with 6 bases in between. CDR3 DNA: TGCAGCGTTGAGTCGGGTGGCTACACCTTC. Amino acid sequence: CSVESGGYTF.

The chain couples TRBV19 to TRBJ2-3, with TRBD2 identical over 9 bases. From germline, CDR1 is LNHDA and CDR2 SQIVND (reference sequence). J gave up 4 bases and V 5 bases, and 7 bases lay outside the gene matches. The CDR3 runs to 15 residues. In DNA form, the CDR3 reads TGTGCCAGTAGTGCTAGCGGGATTATCGCAGATACGCAGTATTTT. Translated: CASSASGIIADTQYF.

The CDR3 nucleotides are TGTGCCAGTAGTACCCGGGACAGGGGAGGCTACACCTTC. Its translation is CASSTRDRGGYTF. The gene calls are TRBV19 and TRBJ1-2; TRBD1 agrees at 10 bases. Unmatched junction bases numbered 4, after V lost 4 bases and J lost 8 bases. Germline CDR1 reads LNHDA; CDR2 reads SQIVND (reference sequence). This CDR3 has 13 amino acids.

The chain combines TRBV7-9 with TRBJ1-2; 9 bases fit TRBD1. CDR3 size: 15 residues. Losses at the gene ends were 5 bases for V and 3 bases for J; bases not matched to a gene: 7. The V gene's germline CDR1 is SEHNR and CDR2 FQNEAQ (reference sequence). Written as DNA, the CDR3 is TGTGCCAGCAGCGTACAGGGGGCAGTTGACTATGGCTACACCTTC. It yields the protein CASSVQGAVDYGYTF.

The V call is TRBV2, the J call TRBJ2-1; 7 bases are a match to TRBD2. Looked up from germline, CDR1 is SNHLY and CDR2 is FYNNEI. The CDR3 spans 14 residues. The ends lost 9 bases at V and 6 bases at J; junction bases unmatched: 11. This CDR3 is CASLGSGTPNEQFF. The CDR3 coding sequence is TGTGCCAGTCTGGGAAGCGGGACTCCCAATGAGCAGTTCTTC.

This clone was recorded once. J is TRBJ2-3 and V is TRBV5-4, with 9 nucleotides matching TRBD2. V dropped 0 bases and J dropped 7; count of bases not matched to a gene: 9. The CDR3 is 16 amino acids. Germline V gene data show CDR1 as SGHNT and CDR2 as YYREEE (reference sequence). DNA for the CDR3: TGTGCCAGCAGCTTGGTTGCGGGGGGGAACCGGAATACGCAGTATTTT. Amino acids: CASSLVAGGNRNTQYF.

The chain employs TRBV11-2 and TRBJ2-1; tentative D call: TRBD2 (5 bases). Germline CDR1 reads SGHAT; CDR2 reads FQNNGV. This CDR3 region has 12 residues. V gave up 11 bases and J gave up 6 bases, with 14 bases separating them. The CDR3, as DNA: TGTGCCGGCCGGGGAGTTGGCAATGAGCAGTTCTTC. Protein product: CAGRGVGNEQFF.

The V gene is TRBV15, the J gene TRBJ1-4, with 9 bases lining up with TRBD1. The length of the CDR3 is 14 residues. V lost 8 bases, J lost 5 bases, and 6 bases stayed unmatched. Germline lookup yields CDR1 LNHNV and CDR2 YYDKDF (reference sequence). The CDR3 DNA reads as TGTGCCACCCAAAGGACAGGGGCGAATGAAAAACTGTTTTTT. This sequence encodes CATQRTGANEKLFF.

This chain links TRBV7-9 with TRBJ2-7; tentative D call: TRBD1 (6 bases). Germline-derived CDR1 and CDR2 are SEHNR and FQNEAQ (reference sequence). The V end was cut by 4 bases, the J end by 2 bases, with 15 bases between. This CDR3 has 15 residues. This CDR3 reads CASSSYRELTYEQYF. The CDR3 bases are TGTGCCAGCAGCTCATACAGGGAACTTACCTACGAGCAGTACTTC.

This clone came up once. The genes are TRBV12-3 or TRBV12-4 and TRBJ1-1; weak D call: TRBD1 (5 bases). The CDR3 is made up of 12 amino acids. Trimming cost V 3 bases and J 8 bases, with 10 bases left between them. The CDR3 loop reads CASSFGGGEAFF. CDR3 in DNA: TGTGCCAGCAGTTTTGGGGGAGGGGAAGCTTTCTTT.

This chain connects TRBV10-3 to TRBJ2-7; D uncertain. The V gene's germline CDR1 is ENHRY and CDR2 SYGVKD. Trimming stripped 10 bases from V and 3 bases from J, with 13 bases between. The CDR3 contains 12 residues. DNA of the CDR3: TGTGCCACTGCATACCACAACTACGAGCAGTACTTC. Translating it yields CATAYHNYEQYF.

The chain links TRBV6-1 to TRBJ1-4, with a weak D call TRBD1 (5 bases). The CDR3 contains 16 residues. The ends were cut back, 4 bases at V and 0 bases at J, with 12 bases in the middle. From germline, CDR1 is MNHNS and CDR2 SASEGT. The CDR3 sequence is CASSGGGLSTNEKLFF. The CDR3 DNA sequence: TGTGCCAGCAGTGGGGGGGGACTTTCAACTAATGAAAAACTGTTTTTT.

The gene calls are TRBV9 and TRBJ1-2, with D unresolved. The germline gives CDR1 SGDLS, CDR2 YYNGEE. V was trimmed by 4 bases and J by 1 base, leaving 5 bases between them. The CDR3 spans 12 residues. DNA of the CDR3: TGTGCCAGCAGCCAGGTTAACTATGGCTACACCTTC. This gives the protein CASSQVNYGYTF.

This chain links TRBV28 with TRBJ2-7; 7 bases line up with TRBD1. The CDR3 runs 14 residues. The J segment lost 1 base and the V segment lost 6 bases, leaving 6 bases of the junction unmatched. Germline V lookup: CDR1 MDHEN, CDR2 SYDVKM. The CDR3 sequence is CASRATGLSYEQYF. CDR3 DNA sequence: TGTGCCAGCAGGGCGACAGGGCTGTCCTACGAGCAGTACTTC.